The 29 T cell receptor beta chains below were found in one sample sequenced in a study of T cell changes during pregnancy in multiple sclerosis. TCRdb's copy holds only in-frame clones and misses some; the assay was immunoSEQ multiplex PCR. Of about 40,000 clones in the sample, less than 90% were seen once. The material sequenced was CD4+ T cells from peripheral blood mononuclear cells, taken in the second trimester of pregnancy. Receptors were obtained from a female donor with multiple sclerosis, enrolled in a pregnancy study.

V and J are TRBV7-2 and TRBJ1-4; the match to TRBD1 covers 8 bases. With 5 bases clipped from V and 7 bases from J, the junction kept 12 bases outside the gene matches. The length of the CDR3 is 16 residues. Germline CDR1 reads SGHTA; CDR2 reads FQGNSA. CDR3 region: CASSPEGQGIGEKLFF. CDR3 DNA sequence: TGTGCCAGCAGCCCGGAAGGACAGGGAATTGGTGAAAAACTGTTTTTT.

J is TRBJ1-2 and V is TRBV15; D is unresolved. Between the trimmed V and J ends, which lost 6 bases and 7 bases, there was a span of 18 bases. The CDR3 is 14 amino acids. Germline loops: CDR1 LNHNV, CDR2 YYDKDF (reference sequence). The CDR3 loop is CATSRLGGVPGYTF. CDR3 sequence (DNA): TGTGCCACCAGTAGACTCGGCGGGGTTCCTGGCTACACCTTC.

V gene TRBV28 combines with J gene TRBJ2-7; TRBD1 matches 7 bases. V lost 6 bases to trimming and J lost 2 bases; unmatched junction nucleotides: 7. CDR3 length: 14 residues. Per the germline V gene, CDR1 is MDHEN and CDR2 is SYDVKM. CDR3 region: CASSRTGLPYEQYF. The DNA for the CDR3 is TGTGCCAGCAGCCGGACAGGACTCCCCTACGAGCAGTACTTC.

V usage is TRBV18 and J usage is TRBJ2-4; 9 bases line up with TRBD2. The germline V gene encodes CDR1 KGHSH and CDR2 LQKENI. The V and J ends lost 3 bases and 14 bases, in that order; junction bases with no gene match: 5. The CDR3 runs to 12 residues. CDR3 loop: CASSPGTSQEYF. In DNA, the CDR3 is TGTGCCAGCTCACCGGGGACTAGCCAGGAGTACTTC.

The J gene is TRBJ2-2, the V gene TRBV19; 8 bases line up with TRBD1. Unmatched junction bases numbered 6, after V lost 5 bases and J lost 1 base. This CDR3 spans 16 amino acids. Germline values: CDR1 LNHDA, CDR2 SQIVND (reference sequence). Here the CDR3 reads CASSARTGLNTGELFF. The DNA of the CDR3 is TGTGCCAGTAGTGCCCGGACAGGGCTGAACACCGGGGAGCTGTTTTTT.

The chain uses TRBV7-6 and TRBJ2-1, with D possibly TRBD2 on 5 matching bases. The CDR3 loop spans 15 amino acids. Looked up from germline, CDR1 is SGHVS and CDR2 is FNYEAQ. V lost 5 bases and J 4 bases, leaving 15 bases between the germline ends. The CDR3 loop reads CASSQTDRGYNEQFF. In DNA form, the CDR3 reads TGTGCCAGCAGCCAAACAGATCGAGGGTACAATGAGCAGTTCTTC.

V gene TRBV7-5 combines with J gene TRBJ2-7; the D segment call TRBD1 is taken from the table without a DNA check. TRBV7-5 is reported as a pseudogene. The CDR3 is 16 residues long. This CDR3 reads CARRTATGQKIWEQYF. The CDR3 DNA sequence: TGTGCCAGAAGAACCGCTACGGGACAGAAAATATGGGAGCAGTACTTC.

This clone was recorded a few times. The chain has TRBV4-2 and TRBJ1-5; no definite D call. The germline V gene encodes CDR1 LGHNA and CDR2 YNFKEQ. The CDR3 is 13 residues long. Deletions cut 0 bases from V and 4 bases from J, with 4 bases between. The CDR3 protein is CASSQDRNQPQHF. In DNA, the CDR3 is TGTGCCAGCAGCCAAGATCGGAATCAGCCCCAGCATTTT.

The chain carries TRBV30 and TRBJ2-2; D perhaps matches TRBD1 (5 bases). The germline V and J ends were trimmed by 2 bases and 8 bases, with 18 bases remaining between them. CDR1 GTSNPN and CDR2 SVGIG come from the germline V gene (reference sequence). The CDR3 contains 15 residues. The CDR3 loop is CAWSIGPGKLGELFF. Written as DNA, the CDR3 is TGTGCCTGGAGTATCGGGCCAGGGAAATTAGGGGAGCTGTTTTTT. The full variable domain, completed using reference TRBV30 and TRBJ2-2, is SQTIHQWPATLVQPVGSPLSLECTVEGTSNPNLYWYRQAAGRGLQLLFYSVGIGQISSEVPQNLSASRPQDRQFILSSKKLLLSDSGFYLCAWSIGPGKLGELFFGEGSRLTVL.

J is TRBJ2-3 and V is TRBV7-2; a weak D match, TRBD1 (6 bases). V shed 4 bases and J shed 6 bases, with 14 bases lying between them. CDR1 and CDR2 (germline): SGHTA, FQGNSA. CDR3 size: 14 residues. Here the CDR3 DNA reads TGTGCCAGCAGCTCCGATACAGGGTTTGATACGCAGTATTTT. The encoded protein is CASSSDTGFDTQYF.

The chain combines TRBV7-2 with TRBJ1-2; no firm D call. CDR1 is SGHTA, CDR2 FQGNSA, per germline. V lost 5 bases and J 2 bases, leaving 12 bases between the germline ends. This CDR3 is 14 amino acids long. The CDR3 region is CASSSSGMNYGYTF. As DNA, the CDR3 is TGTGCCAGCAGCAGCTCCGGGATGAACTATGGCTACACCTTC. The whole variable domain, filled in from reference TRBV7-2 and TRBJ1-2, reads GAGVSQSPSNKVTEKGKDVELRCDPISGHTALYWYRQSLGQGLEFLIYFQGNSAPDKSGLPSDRFSAERTGGSVSTLTIQRTQQEDSAVYLCASSSSGMNYGYTFGSGTRLTVV.

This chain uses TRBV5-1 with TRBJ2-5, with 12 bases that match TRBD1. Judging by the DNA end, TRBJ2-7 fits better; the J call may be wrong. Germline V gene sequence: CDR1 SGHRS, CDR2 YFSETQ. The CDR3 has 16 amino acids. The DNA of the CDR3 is TGCGCCAGCAGCCCGGGACAGGGGGCTATCGGATACGAGCAGTACTTC. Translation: CASSPGQGAIGYEQYF.

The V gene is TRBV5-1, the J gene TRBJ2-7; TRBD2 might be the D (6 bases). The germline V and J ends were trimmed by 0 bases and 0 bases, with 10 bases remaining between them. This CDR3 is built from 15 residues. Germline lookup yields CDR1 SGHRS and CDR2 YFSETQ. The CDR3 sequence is CASSLANGGSYEQYF. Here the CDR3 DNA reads TGCGCCAGCAGCTTGGCCAACGGGGGCTCCTACGAGCAGTACTTC.

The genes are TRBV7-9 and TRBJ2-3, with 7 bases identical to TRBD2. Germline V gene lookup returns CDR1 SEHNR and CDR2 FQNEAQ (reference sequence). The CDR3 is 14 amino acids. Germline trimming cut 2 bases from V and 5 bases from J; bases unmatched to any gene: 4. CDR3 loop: CASSLRGRGDTQYF. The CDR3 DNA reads TGTGCCAGCAGCTTACGCGGGAGAGGAGATACGCAGTATTTT.

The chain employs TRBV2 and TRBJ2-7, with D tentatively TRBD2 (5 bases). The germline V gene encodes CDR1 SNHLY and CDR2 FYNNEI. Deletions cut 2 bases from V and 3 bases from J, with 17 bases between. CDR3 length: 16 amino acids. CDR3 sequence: CASSEPGLPPIYEQYF. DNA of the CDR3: TGTGCCAGCAGTGAACCCGGACTCCCACCGATCTACGAGCAGTACTTC. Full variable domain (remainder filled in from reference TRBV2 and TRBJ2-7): EPEVTQTPSHQVTQMGQEVILRCVPISNHLYFYWYRQILGQKVEFLVSFYNNEISEKSEIFDDQFSVERPDGSNFTLKIRSTKLEDSAMYFCASSEPGLPPIYEQYFGPGTRLTVT.

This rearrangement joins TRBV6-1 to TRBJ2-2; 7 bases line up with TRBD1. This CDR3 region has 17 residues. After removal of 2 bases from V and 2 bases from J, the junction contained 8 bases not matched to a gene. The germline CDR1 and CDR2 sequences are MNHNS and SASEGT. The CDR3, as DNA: TGTGCCAGCAGTGAAACAGGGGTCGGCATTAACACCGGGGAGCTGTTTTTT. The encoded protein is CASSETGVGINTGELFF.

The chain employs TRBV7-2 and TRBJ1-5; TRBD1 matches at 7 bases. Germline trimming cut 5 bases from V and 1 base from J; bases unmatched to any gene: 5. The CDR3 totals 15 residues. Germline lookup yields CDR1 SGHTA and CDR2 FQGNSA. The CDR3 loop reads CASSLTGSSNQPQHF. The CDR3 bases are TGTGCCAGCAGCCTGACAGGGTCGAGCAATCAGCCCCAGCATTTT.

CDR3 nucleotide sequence: TGTGCCAGCAGCTTACTGAGCGGAATCTCCTACGAGCAGTACTTC. Translation: CASSLLSGISYEQYF. The chain joins TRBV7-9 to TRBJ2-7, with D possibly TRBD2 on 5 matching bases. The CDR3 has 15 residues. The V and J ends lost 2 bases and 0 bases respectively, with 11 bases between them. Germline-derived CDR1 and CDR2 are SEHNR and FQNEAQ (reference sequence).

The CDR3 reads CASSLVGVSGANVLTF. The CDR3 DNA sequence: TGCGCCAGCAGCTTGGTCGGGGTTTCTGGGGCCAACGTCCTGACTTTC. The chain combines TRBV5-1 with TRBJ2-6, with D maybe TRBD2 (5 bases). The CDR3 is 16 residues long. Germline CDR1 reads SGHRS; CDR2 reads YFSETQ. V was clipped by 0 bases and J by 1 base, with 8 bases between them.

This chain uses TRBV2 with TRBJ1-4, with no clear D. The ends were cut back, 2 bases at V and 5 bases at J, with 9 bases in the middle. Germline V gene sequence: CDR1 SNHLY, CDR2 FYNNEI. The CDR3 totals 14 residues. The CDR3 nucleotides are TGTGCCAGCAGTGAAACGGGGAGAAATGAAAAACTGTTTTTT. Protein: CASSETGRNEKLFF.

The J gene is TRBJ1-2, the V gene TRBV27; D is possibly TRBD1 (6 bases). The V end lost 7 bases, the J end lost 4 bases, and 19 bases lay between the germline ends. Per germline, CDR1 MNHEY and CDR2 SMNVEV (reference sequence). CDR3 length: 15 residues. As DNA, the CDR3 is TGTGCCAGCACTACCCGCGAGGGGGGGCTCTATGGCTACACCTTC. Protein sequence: CASTTREGGLYGYTF.

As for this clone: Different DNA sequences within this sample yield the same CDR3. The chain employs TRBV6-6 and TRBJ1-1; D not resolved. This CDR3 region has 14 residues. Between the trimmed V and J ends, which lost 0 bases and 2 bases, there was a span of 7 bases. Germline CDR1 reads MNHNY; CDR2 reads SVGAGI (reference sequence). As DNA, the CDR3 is TGTGCCAGCAGTTACTCCACAGCAAACACTGAAGCTTTCTTT. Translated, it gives CASSYSTANTEAFF.

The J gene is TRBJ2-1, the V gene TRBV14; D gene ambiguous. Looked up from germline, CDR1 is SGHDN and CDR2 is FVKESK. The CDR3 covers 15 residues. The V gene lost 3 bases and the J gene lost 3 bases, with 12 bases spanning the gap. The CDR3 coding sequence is TGTGCCAGCAGCCATTTTTCAGGCCGCTACAATGAGCAGTTCTTC. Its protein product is CASSHFSGRYNEQFF.

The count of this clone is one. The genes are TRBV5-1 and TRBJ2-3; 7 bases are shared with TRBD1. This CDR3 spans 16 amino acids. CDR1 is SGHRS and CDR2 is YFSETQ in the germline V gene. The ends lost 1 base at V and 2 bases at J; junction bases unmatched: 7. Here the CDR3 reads CASSLSPTGNTDTQYF. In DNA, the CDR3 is TGCGCCAGCAGCTTGTCCCCGACAGGGAACACAGATACGCAGTATTTT.

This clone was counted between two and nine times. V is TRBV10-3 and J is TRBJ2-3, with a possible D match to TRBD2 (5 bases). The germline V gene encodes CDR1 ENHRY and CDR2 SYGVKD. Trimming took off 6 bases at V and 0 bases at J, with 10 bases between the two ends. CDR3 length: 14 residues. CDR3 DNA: TGTGCCATCAGGGGAGCGTTCAGCACAGATACGCAGTATTTT. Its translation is CAIRGAFSTDTQYF.

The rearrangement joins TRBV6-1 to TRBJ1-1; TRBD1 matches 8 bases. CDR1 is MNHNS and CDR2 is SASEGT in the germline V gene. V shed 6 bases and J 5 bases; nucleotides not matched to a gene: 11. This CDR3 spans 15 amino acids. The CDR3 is CASSDQRTGRTEAFF. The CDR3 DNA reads TGTGCCAGCAGCGACCAACGGACAGGGAGGACTGAAGCTTTCTTT.

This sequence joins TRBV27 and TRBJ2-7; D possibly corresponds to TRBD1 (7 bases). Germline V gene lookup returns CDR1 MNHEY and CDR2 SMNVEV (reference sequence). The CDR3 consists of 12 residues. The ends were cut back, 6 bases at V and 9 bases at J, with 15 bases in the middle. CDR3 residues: CASSVTGRLQYF. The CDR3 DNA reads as TGTGCCAGCAGCGTGACAGGGAGGTTGCAGTACTTC.

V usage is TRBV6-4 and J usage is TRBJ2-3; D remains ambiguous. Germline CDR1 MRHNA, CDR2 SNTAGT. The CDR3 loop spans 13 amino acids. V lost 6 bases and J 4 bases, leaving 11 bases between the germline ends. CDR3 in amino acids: CASRAPNSDTQYF. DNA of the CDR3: TGTGCCAGCAGGGCCCCGAATTCAGATACGCAGTATTTT.

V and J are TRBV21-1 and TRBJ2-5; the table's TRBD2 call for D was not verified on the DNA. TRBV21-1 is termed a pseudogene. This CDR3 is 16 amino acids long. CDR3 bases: TGTGCCAGCAGCAAAGCGCCTTCGGAGGGGAGCGAGACCCAGTACTTC. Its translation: CASSKAPSEGSETQYF.